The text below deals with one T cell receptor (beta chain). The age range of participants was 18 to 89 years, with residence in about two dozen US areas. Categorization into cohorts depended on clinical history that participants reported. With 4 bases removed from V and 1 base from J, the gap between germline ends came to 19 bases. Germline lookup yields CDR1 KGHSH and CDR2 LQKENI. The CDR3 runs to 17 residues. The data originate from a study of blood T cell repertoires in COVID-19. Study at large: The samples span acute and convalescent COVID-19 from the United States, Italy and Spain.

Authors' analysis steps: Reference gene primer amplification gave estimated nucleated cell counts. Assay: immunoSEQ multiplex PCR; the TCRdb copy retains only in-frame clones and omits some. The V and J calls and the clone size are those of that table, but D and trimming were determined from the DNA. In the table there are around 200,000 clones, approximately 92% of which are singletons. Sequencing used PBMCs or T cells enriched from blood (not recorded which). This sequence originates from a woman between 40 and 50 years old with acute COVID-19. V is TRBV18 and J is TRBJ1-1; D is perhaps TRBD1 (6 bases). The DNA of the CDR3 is TGTGCCAGCTCACTCCGGACAGTAGGCGGTGGGAACACTGAAGCTTTCTTT. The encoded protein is CASSLRTVGGGNTEAFF.